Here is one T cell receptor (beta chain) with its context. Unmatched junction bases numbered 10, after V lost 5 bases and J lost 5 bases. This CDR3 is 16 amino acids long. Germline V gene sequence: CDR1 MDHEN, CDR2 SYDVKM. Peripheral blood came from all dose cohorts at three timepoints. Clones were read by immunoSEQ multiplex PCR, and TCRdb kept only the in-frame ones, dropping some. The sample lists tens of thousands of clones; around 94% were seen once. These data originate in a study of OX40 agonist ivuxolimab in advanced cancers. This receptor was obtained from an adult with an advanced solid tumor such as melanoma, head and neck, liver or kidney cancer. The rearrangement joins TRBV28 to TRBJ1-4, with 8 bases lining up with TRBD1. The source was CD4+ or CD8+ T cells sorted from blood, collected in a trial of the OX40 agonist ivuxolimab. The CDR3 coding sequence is TGTGCCAGCAGTACCGGGACAGGAGGCTTCAATGAAAAACTGTTTTTT. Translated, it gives CASSTGTGGFNEKLFF.